Each of the 3 T cell receptor beta chains below was sequenced from the same sample in a study of OX40 agonist ivuxolimab in advanced cancers. TCRdb's table, derived via immunoSEQ multiplex PCR, lists solely in-frame clones and lacks some. The table records 99,000 or so clones, roughly 90% of them present only once. The sequences come from CD4+ or CD8+ T cells sorted from blood, collected in a trial of the OX40 agonist ivuxolimab. The receptor source for this set is an adult with an advanced solid tumor such as melanoma, head and neck, liver or kidney cancer.

A single count supports this clone. The rearrangement links TRBV5-8 to TRBJ2-2; a weak D match, TRBD1 (5 bases). Trimming removed 3 bases at V and 6 bases at J, with 9 bases between. CDR3 size: 13 residues. Germline loops: CDR1 SGHTS, CDR2 YDEGEE. DNA of the CDR3: TGTGCCAGCAGCTACATGACAGCCGGGGAGCTGTTTTTT. Its protein product is CASSYMTAGELFF.

This clone was counted between two and nine times. The genes are TRBV4-1 and TRBJ2-7, with a weak D call TRBD2 (6 bases). The germline V gene has CDR1 MGHRA and CDR2 YSYEKL. V shed 4 bases and J shed 4 bases, with 26 bases lying between them. CDR3 length equals 18 residues. The CDR3 reads CASSRPGTRTDRPYEQYF. The CDR3 DNA is TGCGCCAGCAGCCGTCCCGGGACTCGTACCGACAGACCTTACGAGCAGTACTTC.

The chain uses TRBV28 and TRBJ2-3; D possibly corresponds to TRBD2 (6 bases). Trimming took 10 bases from V and 4 from J, leaving 18 bases between them. CDR1 is MDHEN, CDR2 SYDVKM, per germline. The CDR3 length is 14 residues. Here the CDR3 reads CAIKAGTRADTQYF. CDR3 nucleotide sequence: TGTGCCATCAAAGCGGGCACCAGGGCAGATACGCAGTATTTT.